These 16 T cell receptor beta chains were all obtained from the same sample, sequenced in a study of identical twins. A single record per CDR3 protein comes from TCRdb applying MiXCR to the 5' RACE reads. The sample has some 790,000 distinct CDR3 sequences, around a sixth seen once. These data were also filed under a second study, of T cells expressing NK-cell markers.

Sequencing input: PBMCs. The receptor set was obtained from a woman aged 18 to 35 in good health.

This clonotype was observed at least ten times. This chain connects TRBV11-2 to TRBJ1-2, with 7 bases matching TRBD1. Germline V gene sequence: CDR1 SGHAT, CDR2 FQNNGV. The CDR3 length is 11 residues. V was clipped by 5 bases and J by 6 bases; unmatched bases: 0. The CDR3 DNA is TGTGCCAGCAGCAGGGGGCATGGCTACACCTTC. Amino acid sequence: CASSRGHGYTF. Supplemented by reference TRBV11-2 and TRBJ1-2, the full variable domain reads EAGVAQSPRYKIIEKRQSVAFWCNPISGHATLYWYQQILGQGPKLLIQFQNNGVVDDSQLPKDRFSAERLKGVDSTLKIQPAKLEDSAVYLCASSRGHGYTFGSGTRLTVV.

This clonotype appeared a few times. This CDR3 reads CSARPSIGGDTQYF. The CDR3, as DNA: TGCAGTGCTCGGCCTAGCATAGGCGGGGATACGCAGTATTTT. The chain is built from TRBV20-1 and TRBJ2-3; TRBD2 is a possible D gene (5 bases). The CDR3 has 14 amino acids. Germline V lookup: CDR1 DFQATT, CDR2 SNEGSKA (reference sequence). V was cut by 5 bases and J by 6 bases, with 18 bases left in between.

CDR3 sequence reads: CAITRDDYGELFF. DNA of the CDR3: TGTGCCATTACCAGGGATGATTACGGGGAGCTGTTTTTT. The chain employs TRBV2 and TRBJ2-2; possibly TRBD1 for D (5 bases). The CDR3 covers 13 residues. Germline V CDR1 and CDR2: SNHLY, FYNNEI. V was clipped by 10 bases and J by 7 bases, with 16 bases between them.

This clonotype came up a few times. The chain has TRBV12-3 or TRBV12-4 and TRBJ2-7; TRBD2 is a possible D gene (5 bases). The CDR3 contains 13 residues. V lost 8 bases, J lost 9 bases, and 20 bases lay in between. The CDR3 DNA follows: TGTGCCAGCTCCCGTCCGGGGTACGGCGGGCAGTACTTC. This translates into CASSRPGYGGQYF.

The V and J genes are TRBV7-2 and TRBJ2-7, with D perhaps matching TRBD2 (5 bases). V lost 4 bases, J lost 6 bases, and 16 bases lay in between. There are 14 residues in the CDR3. Germline V gives CDR1 SGHTA, CDR2 FQGNSA. The CDR3 DNA sequence: TGTGCCAGCAGCTCTCGGACTGGCTGGGGCGAGCAGTACTTC. Translating gives CASSSRTGWGEQYF.

The chain couples TRBV5-1 to TRBJ2-1; 7 positions match TRBD1. This CDR3 has 15 amino acids. V gave up 0 bases and J gave up 8 bases; unmatched junction bases: 8. The germline gives CDR1 SGHRS, CDR2 YFSETQ. As DNA, the CDR3 is TGCGCCAGCAGCTTGGACAGACAGGGTGGGCATGAGCAGTTCTTC. Protein: CASSLDRQGGHEQFF.

This clonotype was observed a handful of times. V is TRBV7-3 and J is TRBJ2-5, with a possible D match to TRBD2 (7 bases). V was shortened by 2 bases and J by 5 bases, with 12 bases between the two germline ends. CDR1 and CDR2 (germline): SGHTA, FQGTGA. The length of the CDR3 is 14 residues. The CDR3 DNA follows: TGTGCCAGCAGCTTATCCGGGGGGCTGGAGACCCAGTACTTC. This translates into CASSLSGGLETQYF.

The chain uses TRBV12-3 or TRBV12-4 and TRBJ2-7, with TRBD1 identical over 7 bases. The CDR3 has 14 residues. The V and J ends lost 5 bases and 3 bases, in that order; junction bases with no gene match: 7. Written as DNA, the CDR3 is TGTGCCAGCAGTGCCCAGGGACAGCACTACGAGCAGTACTTC. It encodes CASSAQGQHYEQYF.

The chain recombines TRBV12-3 or TRBV12-4 with TRBJ1-6; D is perhaps TRBD1 (5 bases). The CDR3 runs to 14 residues. Trimming took 5 bases from V and 5 from J, leaving 10 bases between them. This CDR3 reads CASSRAGNNSPLHF. The CDR3 coding sequence is TGTGCCAGCAGTAGGGCAGGGAATAATTCACCCCTCCACTTT.

In its sample, this clonotype was seen a few times. V gene TRBV7-9 combines with J gene TRBJ1-2; D remains unclear. This CDR3 has 14 residues. Looked up from germline, CDR1 is SEHNR and CDR2 is FQNEAQ (reference sequence). Between the trimmed V and J ends, which lost 7 bases and 2 bases, there was a span of 14 bases. CDR3 in DNA: TGTGCCAGCATTCGTATTCAGGAGAACTATGGCTACACCTTC. Translation: CASIRIQENYGYTF.

This clonotype was counted many times. The chain links TRBV12-3 or TRBV12-4 to TRBJ2-3, with D tentatively TRBD1 or TRBD2 (5 bases each). V dropped 2 bases and J dropped 11 bases, with 14 bases sitting between them. The CDR3 consists of 13 residues. CDR3: CASSLSGTSLQYF. CDR3 bases: TGTGCCAGCAGTTTATCTGGGACCTCCCTGCAGTATTTT.

This clonotype occurred a few times. V and J are TRBV6-1 and TRBJ2-1; perhaps TRBD2 as D (5 bases). The CDR3 sequence is 16 residues long. Trimming pared 2 bases from V and 5 bases from J, leaving 16 bases between. Germline-derived CDR1 and CDR2 are MNHNS and SASEGT. CDR3: CASSERAGRIHNEQFF. In DNA form, the CDR3 reads TGTGCCAGCAGTGAACGGGCGGGTCGCATCCACAATGAGCAGTTCTTC.

The V call is TRBV20-1, the J call TRBJ1-4; D remains ambiguous. In germline, CDR1 is DFQATT, CDR2 SNEGSKA (reference sequence). This CDR3 has 14 amino acids. Trimming took off 6 bases at V and 8 bases at J, with 19 bases between the two ends. CDR3 amino acids: CSAHHGSAGEKLFF. The CDR3 DNA reads TGCAGTGCACATCATGGTTCGGCAGGCGAAAAACTGTTTTTT.

The chain is built from TRBV12-3 or TRBV12-4 and TRBJ2-1; 12 nucleotides match TRBD2. This CDR3 spans 16 amino acids. The V segment lost 2 bases and the J segment 9 bases; nucleotides outside the gene matches: 8. The CDR3 bases are TGTGCCAGCAGTTTAAACGGGGCTAGCGGGGGGGGTGAGCAGTTCTTC. This gives the protein CASSLNGASGGGEQFF.

This clonotype has only a few counts. This rearrangement joins TRBV5-5 to TRBJ1-5, with 9 nucleotides matching TRBD1. Looked up from germline, CDR1 is SGHKS and CDR2 is YYEKEE (reference sequence). Trimming took 2 bases from V and 6 from J; bases not matched to a gene: 3. The CDR3 length is 14 residues. The CDR3 reads CASSFTGGGQPQHF. The CDR3 bases are TGTGCCAGCAGCTTTACAGGGGGCGGTCAGCCCCAGCATTTT.

This clonotype was seen more than once but under ten times. The chain has TRBV29-1 and TRBJ2-3, with 8 bases lining up with TRBD1. V lost 5 bases, J lost 6 bases, and 4 bases stayed unmatched. The CDR3 is made up of 12 amino acids. The germline CDR1 and CDR2 sequences are SQVTM and ANQGSEA. The DNA of the CDR3 is TGCAGCGTTCGGACAGGGTTGGATACGCAGTATTTT. It yields the protein CSVRTGLDTQYF.